The clone carrying this TCR beta chain showed up just once. TCRdb keeps only in-frame clones here, not all; method: immunoSEQ multiplex PCR. The top ten hold more than 0.4% of the sample, which has around 57,000 clones, under 90% seen once. In germline, CDR1 is SGHNT, CDR2 YYREEE (reference sequence). CDR3 length equals 18 residues. The ends lost 1 base at V and 4 bases at J; junction bases unmatched: 14. This sample stems from a study of OX40 agonist ivuxolimab in advanced cancers. The sample in question was CD4+ or CD8+ T cells sorted from blood, obtained in a trial of the OX40 agonist ivuxolimab. The receptor was derived from an adult with an advanced solid tumor such as melanoma, head and neck, liver or kidney cancer. This chain connects TRBV5-4 to TRBJ2-7; the match to TRBD1 covers 10 bases. Here the CDR3 DNA reads TGTGCCAGCAGCTTGACTATTTGGGGACAGGGGACGCGGTACGAGCAGTACTTC. This codes for CASSLTIWGQGTRYEQYF.